This entry concerns a single T cell receptor beta chain. This entry belongs to a study of cytomegalovirus exposure and HLA in healthy donors. A multiplex PCR was run with 60 Vbeta primers and 13 Jbeta primers. The repertoire was sequenced with immunoSEQ multiplex PCR; TCRdb's copy has only in-frame clones and lacks some. Among some 71,000 clones listed, roughly three quarters were seen once. While unrecorded immune exposures were likely, the donors were nominally healthy when sampled. From germline, CDR1 is LGHNA and CDR2 YSLEER. The trim removed 3 bases at V and 6 bases at J, leaving 8 bases unmatched. This CDR3 comprises 16 residues.

The sequenced sample consisted of PBMCs. This receptor was obtained from a young man in good health and CMV-seronegative. This chain joins TRBV4-3 and TRBJ2-2; 9 nucleotides align to TRBD1. This CDR3 is CASSHNRDRVSGELFF. As DNA, the CDR3 is TGCGCCAGCAGCCATAACCGGGACAGGGTATCCGGGGAGCTGTTTTTT.